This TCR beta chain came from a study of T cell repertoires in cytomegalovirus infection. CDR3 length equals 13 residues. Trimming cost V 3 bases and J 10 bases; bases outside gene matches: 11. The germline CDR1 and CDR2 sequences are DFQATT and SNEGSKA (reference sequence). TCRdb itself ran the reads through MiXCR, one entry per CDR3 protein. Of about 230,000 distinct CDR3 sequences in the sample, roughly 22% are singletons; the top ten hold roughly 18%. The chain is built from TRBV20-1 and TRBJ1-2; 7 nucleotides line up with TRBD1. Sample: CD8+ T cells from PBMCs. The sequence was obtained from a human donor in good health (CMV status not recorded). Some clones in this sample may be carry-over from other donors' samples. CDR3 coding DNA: TGCAGTGCTAGTGAAGCAGGGGGGCATGACTACACCTTC. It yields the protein CSASEAGGHDYTF.